These T cell receptor beta chains were read from a single sample in a study of control samples from healthy donors and cancer patients. Profiling relied on immunoSEQ multiplex PCR, and the TCRdb table lists in-frame clones only, not all of them. The sample lists fewer than 100,000 clones, roughly 86% occurring once. What was sequenced was blood. The receptors were gathered from a woman aged 60-70 years in good health. Both conserved end residues are trimmed from each CDR3. The order of the fields is J gene, V gene, CDR3 protein.

TRBJ2-3	TRBV24-1	ATSVSTGRPTDTQY
TRBJ1-1	TRBV14	ASSQFQTEAF
TRBJ1-1	TRBV5-5	ASSRPGGVSEAF
TRBJ2-2	TRBV7-9	ASLDQFRGRSTGELF
TRBJ2-2	TRBV7-8	ASSSRGGPGTGELF
TRBJ2-2	TRBV7-6	ASSPGPPGAGELF
TRBJ2-1	TRBV28	ASSPGWEQF
TRBJ1-3	TRBV10-1	ANQPNRDSGNTIY
TRBJ1-2	TRBV5-1	ASSPTGTGADGYT
TRBJ2-1	TRBV7-2	ASSHNLFHRTSGNYEQF
TRBJ1-4	TRBV12-5	ASGSQPPVEKLF
TRBJ2-7	TRBV3-1/TRBV3-2	ASSQTLNYEQY
TRBJ2-1	TRBV9	ASSKWGEAYNEQF
TRBJ2-5	TRBV7-9	ASSLAPNGLSQETQY
TRBJ2-5	TRBV15	ATRGDGGTERVAQY
TRBJ2-1	TRBV7-2	ASGFLGQRDEQF
TRBJ2-1	TRBV4-3	ASSQDVLRRDEQF
TRBJ2-3	TRBV5-1	ASSPGYYTDTQY
TRBJ1-3	TRBV18	ASSPTVPGSSGNTIY
TRBJ1-2	TRBV20-1	SGTGPYGYT
TRBJ2-2	TRBV18	ASSPTGLFNTGELF
TRBJ1-1	TRBV29-1	SAYRGSATEAF
TRBJ2-2	TRBV11-2	ASSAQSNTGELF
TRBJ1-5	TRBV18	ASSPGEGSTQPQH
TRBJ1-4	TRBV6-5	ASSYDRPGTEKLF
TRBJ2-2	TRBV2	ASRNTGELF
TRBJ1-2	TRBV5-4	ASSQDTGPPYGYT
TRBJ2-1	TRBV5-1	ASSLENSYNEQF
TRBJ2-6	TRBV2	ASSDHGANVLT
TRBJ2-1	TRBV3-1/TRBV3-2	ASSPGLAGGPAQF
TRBJ1-3	TRBV18	ASSPEGSGNTIY
TRBJ2-7	TRBV6-5	ASIRAGTASYEQY
TRBJ2-3	TRBV7-6	ASSPTGQTTDTQY
TRBJ1-5	TRBV6-5	ASNHGYNQPQH
TRBJ2-3	TRBV7-2	ASSLVGVVGGGADTQY
TRBJ2-1	TRBV10-2	ASSEGGRGSNEQF
TRBJ2-3	TRBV10-3	AINDMGQGIIDTQY
TRBJ2-6	TRBV19	ASTSDRAGANVLT
TRBJ2-3	TRBV5-4	ASSSGGVGTDTQY
TRBJ2-3	TRBV4-3	ASSPFSGVSDTQY
TRBJ2-7	TRBV5-1	ASSLPGSRGYEQY
TRBJ1-1	TRBV10-1	ASTGTGNTEAF
TRBJ1-1	TRBV18	ASSPSGGTQNTEAF
TRBJ2-2	TRBV5-8	ASSLMEGTGELF
TRBJ1-6	TRBV27	ASKKGPGSPLH
TRBJ2-4	TRBV7-2	ASSATSGGAQNIQY
TRBJ2-1	TRBV24-1	ATSDPSGGYNEQF
TRBJ2-1	TRBV7-9	ASSSQELYNEQF
TRBJ1-2	TRBV2	ASSEAGTKPHGYT
TRBJ1-5	TRBV5-1	ASSLVGELGQPQH
TRBJ2-2	TRBV4-3	ASSQDHGTANTGELF
TRBJ2-5	TRBV5-1	ASSLGSQETQY